This is a list of T cell receptor beta chains from one sample in a study of blood T cells in healthy people across ages. Using its own MiXCR run on the 5' RACE reads, TCRdb lists one record per CDR3 protein. Here the sample spans 1.5 million to 2 million distinct CDR3 sequences, roughly 27% being singletons. The sequencing sample was made of blood. The receptors were gathered from a woman in her 30s in good health. Both conserved end residues are part of each CDR3. The D gene is left open where the match is weak. Expanded clones are given a class, and other clones once, few, many or no size at all.

v_call	j_call	cdr3_length	d_call	clone_size	cdr3_aa	cdr3_nt
TRBV5-1	TRBJ1-1	14	-	-	CASSLVSSNTEAFF	TGCGCCAGCAGCTTGGTTTCGTCGAACACTGAAGCTTTCTTT
TRBV9	TRBJ2-3	13	TRBD2	-	CASGLAASDTQYF	TGTGCCAGTGGACTAGCGGCATCCGATACGCAGTATTTT
TRBV11-2	TRBJ2-1	15	TRBD2	-	CASSLAGRDYNEQFF	TGTGCCAGCAGCTTAGCCGGGAGGGACTACAATGAGCAGTTCTTC
TRBV28	TRBJ2-7	15	-	many	CASSTSGVLPYEQYF	TGTGCCAGCAGTACTTCAGGGGTACTCCCCTACGAGCAGTACTTC
TRBV7-6	TRBJ2-1	15	TRBD2	-	CASSSLLAGNNEQFF	TGTGCCAGCAGCTCGCTACTAGCGGGGAACAATGAGCAGTTCTTC
TRBV15	TRBJ1-1	15	-	-	CATSNPSSSSAEAFF	TGTGCCACCAGCAATCCCTCCAGCTCTTCGGCCGAAGCTTTCTTT
TRBV28	TRBJ2-1	15	TRBD1	-	CASRTGTATYNGQFF	TGTGCCAGCAGGACCGGGACAGCAACTTACAATGGGCAGTTCTTC
TRBV30	TRBJ2-4	11	-	-	CATGYGYIQYF	TGTGCAACTGGGTACGGATACATTCAGTACTTC
TRBV24-1	TRBJ2-7	15	TRBD1	-	CATSEGGQGTYEQYF	TGTGCCACCAGTGAGGGGGGACAGGGTACCTACGAGCAGTACTTC
TRBV7-6	TRBJ1-4	15	TRBD1	few	CASSLEDRSNEKLFF	TGTGCCAGCAGCTTAGAGGACAGGTCCAATGAAAAACTGTTTTTT
TRBV5-6	TRBJ2-3	15	-	-	CASSLFRGGTDTQYF	TGTGCCAGCAGCTTGTTTAGGGGGGGGACAGATACGCAGTATTTT
TRBV6-5	TRBJ2-1	14	TRBD2	few	CASSRLAGKYEQFF	TGTGCCAGCAGTCGACTAGCGGGAAAGTATGAGCAGTTCTTC
TRBV7-2	TRBJ2-1	13	-	once	CASSPGSGVEQFF	TGTGCCAGCAGCCCCGGGTCAGGTGTTGAGCAGTTCTTC
TRBV20-1	TRBJ2-4	12	TRBD2	few	CSARDRGDIQYF	TGCAGTGCTAGAGACCGGGGGGACATTCAGTACTTC
TRBV9	TRBJ2-7	16	TRBD2	-	CASSVAGGRMDYEQYF	TGTGCCAGCAGCGTAGCTGGCGGGAGGATGGACTACGAGCAGTACTTC
TRBV7-2	TRBJ2-7	14	TRBD2	few	CASSLDGLAGLLYF	TGTGCCAGCAGCTTAGATGGACTAGCGGGACTTTTGTACTTC
TRBV2	TRBJ1-5	13	-	few	CASSRAGYEPQHF	TGTGCCAGCAGTCGGGCGGGCTATGAGCCCCAGCATTTT
TRBV4-1	TRBJ2-7	15	TRBD1	few	CASSQVRDRGYEQYF	TGCGCCAGCAGCCAAGTTAGGGACAGGGGCTACGAGCAGTACTTC
TRBV7-9	TRBJ1-2	13	-	few	CASISSGLDGYTF	TGTGCCAGCATCAGCTCTGGGTTAGATGGCTACACCTTC
TRBV11-2	TRBJ1-6	15	-	few	CASSSPYIVGSPLHF	TGTGCCAGCAGCTCTCCGTACATAGTAGGTTCACCCCTCCACTTT
TRBV6-5	TRBJ2-1	13	-	-	CASSYLRGSEQFF	TGTGCCAGCAGTTACCTGAGGGGTTCGGAGCAGTTCTTC
TRBV4-1	TRBJ2-2	17	-	few	CASSQDSARANTGELFF	TGCGCCAGCAGCCAAGATTCGGCGCGGGCGAACACCGGGGAGCTGTTTTTT
TRBV24-1	TRBJ2-1	13	-	-	CATSSRGGNEQFF	TGTGCCACCAGTTCACGGGGAGGCAATGAGCAGTTCTTC
TRBV4-1	TRBJ2-6	17	-	many	CASSQVGVTSGANVLTF	TGCGCCAGCAGCCAAGTTGGAGTAACCTCTGGGGCCAACGTCCTGACTTTC
TRBV11-2	TRBJ2-7	15	-	-	CASSFPLQGNYEQYF	TGTGCCAGCAGCTTCCCATTACAGGGCAACTACGAGCAGTACTTC
TRBV28	TRBJ2-6	15	TRBD1	many	CASRDRDPGANVLTF	TGTGCCAGCCGGGACAGGGACCCTGGGGCCAACGTCCTGACTTTC
TRBV15	TRBJ2-5	16	TRBD1	few	CATRYPGGTPEETQYF	TGTGCCACCAGGTACCCAGGGGGCACCCCCGAAGAGACCCAGTACTTC
TRBV6-2/TRBV6-3	TRBJ2-6	15	-	few	CASRTPVSGANVLTF	TGTGCCAGCAGAACCCCGGTCTCTGGGGCCAACGTCCTGACTTTC
TRBV12-3/TRBV12-4	TRBJ1-3	16	-	-	CASSSRDSTSGNTIYF	TGTGCCAGCAGTTCCCGGGACTCAACCTCTGGAAACACCATATATTTT
TRBV10-3	TRBJ2-5	14	TRBD2	few	CAISSSGASETQYF	TGTGCCATCAGTTCTAGCGGAGCATCGGAGACCCAGTACTTC
TRBV5-1	TRBJ2-4	14	-	-	CASSPGGRDTIQYF	TGCGCCAGCAGCCCCGGTGGCAGGGATACCATTCAGTACTTC
TRBV9	TRBJ1-4	14	TRBD1	few	CASSVVRGHEKLFF	TGTGCCAGCAGCGTAGTGAGGGGGCATGAAAAACTGTTTTTT
TRBV27	TRBJ1-5	12	-	few	CAGRRRNQPQHF	TGTGCCGGAAGGAGGCGAAATCAGCCCCAGCATTTT
TRBV15	TRBJ2-1	13	TRBD2	few	CATSIIAGEGQFF	TGTGCCACCAGCATAATAGCGGGAGAAGGGCAGTTCTTC
TRBV7-2	TRBJ2-5	16	TRBD2	few	CASSVVPGLVSETQYF	TGTGCCAGCAGCGTGGTCCCGGGACTAGTTTCAGAGACCCAGTACTTC
TRBV4-1	TRBJ2-7	14	-	-	CASSQGLSSYERYF	TGCGCCAGCAGCCAAGGCCTGAGCTCCTACGAGCGGTACTTC
TRBV9	TRBJ1-2	14	-	few	CASSVDEANYGYTF	TGTGCCAGCAGCGTAGATGAAGCTAACTATGGCTACACCTTC
TRBV5-1	TRBJ2-3	16	-	few	CASSTRQERFPDTQYF	TGCGCCAGCAGTACTCGACAAGAGAGGTTTCCAGATACGCAGTATTTT
TRBV29-1	TRBJ1-2	13	TRBD1	-	CSVFSTGEDGYTF	TGCAGCGTTTTCTCTACAGGGGAGGACGGCTACACCTTC
TRBV3-1	TRBJ2-7	13	TRBD2	-	CASSQRGSPEQYF	TGTGCCAGCAGCCAGCGGGGGTCCCCCGAGCAGTACTTC
TRBV5-5	TRBJ2-1	15	TRBD2	-	CASASTSGVYNEQFF	TGTGCCAGCGCCTCGACTAGCGGGGTGTACAATGAGCAGTTCTTC
TRBV11-2	TRBJ2-1	13	-	-	CASSLDRVKGQFF	TGTGCCAGCAGCTTAGATCGGGTGAAAGGACAGTTCTTC
TRBV14	TRBJ2-7	14	-	many	CASSRWSGPYEQYF	TGTGCCAGCAGCCGTTGGTCAGGACCCTACGAGCAGTACTTC
TRBV7-2	TRBJ1-4	15	-	few	CASSPLGGAGEKLFF	TGTGCCAGCAGCCCCCTTGGGGGGGCGGGGGAAAAACTGTTTTTT
TRBV7-2	TRBJ2-1	18	TRBD2	few	CASSNGGTSGGSYNEQFF	TGTGCCAGCAGCAATGGGGGGACTAGCGGGGGCTCCTACAATGAGCAGTTCTTC
TRBV20-1	TRBJ2-7	15	TRBD1	-	CSARATGGKLYEQYF	TGCAGTGCTAGGGCGACAGGGGGTAAGCTATACGAGCAGTACTTC
TRBV12-3/TRBV12-4	TRBJ1-2	13	-	-	CATLGDSNYGYTF	TGTGCCACCCTGGGGGATTCTAACTATGGCTACACCTTC
TRBV20-1	TRBJ2-5	14	-	many	CSGDPTGSGETQYF	TGCAGTGGGGACCCAACCGGCTCCGGCGAGACCCAGTACTTC
TRBV7-2	TRBJ2-3	19	TRBD2	few	CASSSLLSQGGRDTDTRYF	TGTGCCAGCAGCTCCTTACTTTCCCAGGGCGGGAGGGACACAGATACGCGGTATTTT
TRBV12-3/TRBV12-4	TRBJ2-3	15	-	-	CASSLSAQHTDTQYF	TGTGCCAGCAGCTTATCGGCACAGCACACAGATACGCAGTATTTT